What follows describes a single T cell receptor beta chain. The data stem from a study of monozygotic twins with inflammatory bowel disease. This CDR3 comprises 14 residues. Germline values: CDR1 KGHSH, CDR2 LQKENI. TCRdb reprocessed the 5' RACE reads, keeping one entry per CDR3 protein, no DNA. Its clone listing holds roughly 300,000 distinct CDR3 sequences. The rearrangement uses TRBV18 and TRBJ1-6; checking the TCRdb D call of TRBD1 is not possible without DNA. The sequence was collected from a human donor with ulcerative colitis or Crohn's disease, or a healthy co-twin of an affected twin (not recorded which). The sequenced sample consisted of blood. This chain's CDR3 is CASSPQGTNSPLHF.